Each of the 10 T cell receptor beta chains below was sequenced from the same sample in a study of shared clonotypes between healthy human individuals. Here immunoSEQ multiplex PCR was the method, and the copy in TCRdb shows in-frame clones only, minus some. In the table there are some 1.4 million clones, roughly 97% of which are singletons. Sequenced input: naive CD4+ T cells sorted from blood. Subset meaning: CD45RA+ positively selected. The receptors derive from a man aged 25-45 years in good health.

The chain combines TRBV5-4 with TRBJ2-7; D is unresolved. V lost 4 bases and J 2 bases, leaving 13 bases between the germline ends. CDR1 and CDR2 (germline): SGHNT, YYREEE (reference sequence). CDR3 length equals 14 residues. DNA for the CDR3: TGTGCCAGCAGCCGAGACATGTCACCCTACGAGCAGTACTTC. This codes for CASSRDMSPYEQYF.

V and J are TRBV7-2 and TRBJ2-1; TRBD2 matches 14 bases. Germline assignment: CDR1 SGHTA and CDR2 FQGNSA. V dropped 5 bases and J dropped 14; count of bases not matched to a gene: 5. The CDR3 has 13 residues. The CDR3 bases are TGTGCCAGCAGCCCACCGACTAGCGGGAGGGAGTTCTTC. Amino acids: CASSPPTSGREFF.

V usage is TRBV28 and J usage is TRBJ2-7, with a weak D call TRBD1 (6 bases). This CDR3 is built from 15 residues. The germline CDR1 and CDR2 sequences are MDHEN and SYDVKM. V lost 2 bases, J lost 2 bases, and 13 bases lay in between. The CDR3 coding sequence is TGTGCCAGCAGTTTACAGGGGCCCTCTACCTACGAGCAGTACTTC. Protein: CASSLQGPSTYEQYF. The entire variable domain, with the rest obtained from reference TRBV28 and TRBJ2-7, is as follows: DVKVTQSSRYLVKRTGEKVFLECVQDMDHENMFWYRQDPGLGLRLIYFSYDVKMKEKGDIPEGYSVSREKKERFSLILESASTNQTSMYLCASSLQGPSTYEQYFGPGTRLTVT.

This chain uses TRBV28 with TRBJ1-2; D is ambiguous. Germline V CDR1 and CDR2: MDHEN, SYDVKM. Trimming stripped 1 base from V and 6 bases from J, with 9 bases between. This CDR3 is built from 13 residues. DNA of the CDR3: TGTGCCAGCAGTTTATTCACGGTCCATGGCTACACCTTC. Encoded protein: CASSLFTVHGYTF.

The chain couples TRBV2 to TRBJ2-7, with D tentatively TRBD2 (5 bases). This CDR3 has 11 amino acids. Germline CDR1 SNHLY, CDR2 FYNNEI. The V and J ends lost 6 bases and 3 bases respectively, with 6 bases between them. CDR3 residues: CASRRDYEQYF. In DNA form, the CDR3 reads TGTGCCAGCAGGAGGGACTACGAGCAGTACTTC.

The chain uses TRBV25-1 and TRBJ2-7, with D possibly called TRBD1 or TRBD2 (5 bases each). The germline V gene encodes CDR1 MGHDK and CDR2 SYGVNS. Deletions cut 4 bases from V and 1 base from J, with 17 bases between. There are 16 residues in the CDR3. CDR3 sequence (DNA): TGTGCCAGCAGTGCACCCCCGACCGGGGCTTCCTACGAGCAGTACTTC. Residues: CASSAPPTGASYEQYF.

The rearrangement uses TRBV27 and TRBJ1-4; no firm D call. Deletions cut 4 bases from V and 0 bases from J, with 12 bases between. The germline CDR1 and CDR2 sequences are MNHEY and SMNVEV (reference sequence). The CDR3 consists of 16 residues. Here the CDR3 reads CASSSDYRTTNEKLFF. The DNA for the CDR3 is TGTGCCAGCAGTTCCGACTACAGAACAACTAATGAAAAACTGTTTTTT. Drawing the rest from reference TRBV27 and TRBJ1-4, the complete variable domain is EAQVTQNPRYLITVTGKKLTVTCSQNMNHEYMSWYRQDPGLGLRQIYYSMNVEVTDKGDVPEGYKVSRKEKRNFPLILESPSPNQTSLYFCASSSDYRTTNEKLFFGSGTQLSVL.

This clone was seen once. The V and J genes are TRBV14 and TRBJ2-5, with D perhaps TRBD1 (6 bases). Trimming took 1 base from V and 3 from J, leaving 12 bases between them. CDR3 length equals 15 residues. Germline loops: CDR1 SGHDN, CDR2 FVKESK. As DNA, the CDR3 is TGTGCCAGCAGCCAAGGAACGAGGACAGAAGAGACCCAGTACTTC. It encodes CASSQGTRTEETQYF. Complete variable domain (other parts from reference TRBV14 and TRBJ2-5): EAGVTQFPSHSVIEKGQTVTLRCDPISGHDNLYWYRRVMGKEIKFLLHFVKESKQDESGMPNNRFLAERTGGTYSTLKVQPAELEDSGVYFCASSQGTRTEETQYFGPGTRLLVL.

The V call is TRBV5-4, the J call TRBJ1-2; a weak D match, TRBD1 (5 bases). CDR1 and CDR2 from the germline V gene are SGHNT and YYREEE (reference sequence). V was cut by 3 bases and J by 6 bases, with 12 bases left in between. The CDR3 runs to 13 residues. The CDR3 nucleotides read TGTGCCAGCAGCTCGACCGACAGAAATGGCTACACCTTC. Amino acid sequence: CASSSTDRNGYTF.

The chain links TRBV9 to TRBJ2-7; a possible D gene is TRBD2 (6 bases). The CDR3 is 14 residues long. The ends were cut back, 3 bases at V and 6 bases at J, with 16 bases in the middle. The germline V gene encodes CDR1 SGDLS and CDR2 YYNGEE. The CDR3 DNA follows: TGTGCCAGCAGCGCTGATACGGGAGCCGCCGAGCAGTACTTC. It encodes CASSADTGAAEQYF.